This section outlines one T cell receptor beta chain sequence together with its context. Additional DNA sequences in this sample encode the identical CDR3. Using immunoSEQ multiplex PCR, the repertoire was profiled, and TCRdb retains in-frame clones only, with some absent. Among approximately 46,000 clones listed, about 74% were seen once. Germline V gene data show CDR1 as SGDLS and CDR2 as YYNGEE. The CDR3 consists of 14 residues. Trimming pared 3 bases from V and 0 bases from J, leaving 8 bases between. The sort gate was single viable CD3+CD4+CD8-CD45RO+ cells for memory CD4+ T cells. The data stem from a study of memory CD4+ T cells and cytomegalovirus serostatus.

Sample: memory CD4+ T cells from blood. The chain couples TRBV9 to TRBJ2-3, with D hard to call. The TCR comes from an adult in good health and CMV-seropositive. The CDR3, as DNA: TGTGCCAGCAGCGCAAACCCTAGCACAGATACGCAGTATTTT. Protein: CASSANPSTDTQYF. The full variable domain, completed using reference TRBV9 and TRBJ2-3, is DSGVTQTPKHLITATGQRVTLRCSPRSGDLSVYWYQQSLDQGLQFLIQYYNGEERAKGNILERFSAQQFPDLHSELNLSSLELGDSALYFCASSANPSTDTQYFGPGTRLTVL.